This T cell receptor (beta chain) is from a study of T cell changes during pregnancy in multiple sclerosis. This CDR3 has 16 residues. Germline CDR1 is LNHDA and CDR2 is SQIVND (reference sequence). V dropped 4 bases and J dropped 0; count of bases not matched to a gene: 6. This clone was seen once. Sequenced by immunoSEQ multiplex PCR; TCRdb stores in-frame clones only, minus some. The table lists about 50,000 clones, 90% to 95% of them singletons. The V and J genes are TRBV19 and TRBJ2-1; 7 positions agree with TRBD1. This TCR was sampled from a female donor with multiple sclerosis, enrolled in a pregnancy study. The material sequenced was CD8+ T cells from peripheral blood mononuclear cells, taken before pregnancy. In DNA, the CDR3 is TGTGCCAGTAGTAACAACCGGGACAGCTCCTACAATGAGCAGTTCTTC. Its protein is CASSNNRDSSYNEQFF.